The 12 T cell receptor beta chains presented below share a single source sample, sequenced in a study of shared clonotypes between healthy human individuals. The repertoire was sequenced with immunoSEQ multiplex PCR; TCRdb's copy has only in-frame clones and lacks some. Of about 2 million clones listed, roughly 94% were seen once; the top ten hold about 1.1%. Naivety among CD8 cells was defined by CD45RO negativity and positive CCR7 selection, thereby excluding terminally differentiated effector memory CD45RA+ cells. What was sequenced was naive CD8+ T cells sorted from blood. The receptor source for this set is a man aged 18 to 35 in good health.

Concerning this clone itself: This sample also contains other DNA sequences that code for the same CDR3. V gene TRBV9 combines with J gene TRBJ2-1; D gene ambiguous. CDR3 size: 14 residues. Germline V gene data show CDR1 as SGDLS and CDR2 as YYNGEE. Trimming cost V 0 bases and J 6 bases, with 10 bases left between them. CDR3 DNA sequence: TGTGCCAGCAGCGTAGGAGGCGGACCCAATGAGCAGTTCTTC. Translated: CASSVGGGPNEQFF.

The chain links TRBV5-6 to TRBJ2-7; perhaps TRBD1 as D (6 bases). Germline-derived CDR1 and CDR2 are SGHDT and YYEEEE. Trimming took off 3 bases at V and 2 bases at J, with 12 bases between the two ends. The CDR3 has 14 amino acids. The CDR3 reads CASSWTENPYEQYF. CDR3 DNA sequence: TGTGCCAGCAGCTGGACAGAGAACCCCTACGAGCAGTACTTC.

Details on this clone: At the DNA level, this CDR3 is encoded by other sequences in the same sample as well. The chain has TRBV4-3 and TRBJ1-4; 8 bases align to TRBD1. The germline gives CDR1 LGHNA, CDR2 YSLEER. The CDR3 is 15 amino acids. V trimming: 4 bases; J trimming: 3 bases; junction bases outside the gene matches: 4. The CDR3 bases are TGCGCCAGCAGCCGACTGACAGGGGCTAATGAAAAACTGTTTTTT. It is translated as CASSRLTGANEKLFF.

The chain combines TRBV13 with TRBJ2-7; the D gene is possibly TRBD2 (5 bases). CDR3 length equals 13 residues. V lost 8 bases, J lost 2 bases, and 13 bases lay in between. Germline V gene lookup returns CDR1 PRHDT and CDR2 FYEKMQ (reference sequence). The CDR3 loop is CASGPGTTYEQYF. Written as DNA, the CDR3 is TGTGCCAGCGGGCCGGGAACTACCTACGAGCAGTACTTC. Looking up the rest from reference TRBV13 and TRBJ2-7 gives the full variable domain: AAGVIQSPRHLIKEKRETATLKCYPIPRHDTVYWYQQGPGQDPQFLISFYEKMQSDKGSIPDRFSAQQFSDYHSELNMSSLELGDSALYFCASGPGTTYEQYFGPGTRLTVT.

This clone was seen only a few times. The chain links TRBV6-5 to TRBJ1-2, with TRBD1 matching over 9 bases. Germline CDR1 is MNHEY and CDR2 is SVGAGI. Trimming removed 0 bases from V and 7 bases from J; junction bases left unmatched: 9. The CDR3 contains 16 residues. The CDR3 sequence: CASSYSTTGGLSGYTF. The CDR3 region has the DNA TGTGCCAGCAGTTACTCGACCACAGGGGGCCTAAGTGGCTACACCTTC.

The rearrangement joins TRBV29-1 to TRBJ2-2; 13 positions match TRBD2. The V and J ends lost 3 bases and 7 bases, in that order; junction bases with no gene match: 5. There are 15 residues in the CDR3. Germline V CDR1 and CDR2: SQVTM, ANQGSEA. The CDR3 spells CSVDGTSGNHGELFF. The CDR3 DNA reads TGCAGCGTTGATGGGACTAGCGGGAACCACGGGGAGCTGTTTTTT.

This chain links TRBV6-5 with TRBJ2-7; 8 nucleotides agree with TRBD1. The junction had 5 bases not matched to a gene; V was cut back by 2 bases and J by 5 bases. There are 14 residues in the CDR3. The germline V gene has CDR1 MNHEY and CDR2 SVGAGI. The CDR3 protein is CASSYLQGAHEQYF. For the CDR3, the DNA is TGTGCCAGCAGTTACCTGCAGGGGGCCCACGAGCAGTACTTC.

The chain combines TRBV27 with TRBJ2-1; D may correspond to TRBD1 or TRBD2 (5 bases each). Trimming removed 2 bases at V and 7 bases at J, with 15 bases between. The germline V gene encodes CDR1 MNHEY and CDR2 SMNVEV (reference sequence). The CDR3 spans 15 residues. The chain's CDR3 is CASSLLGAGRNEQFF. The CDR3 DNA reads TGTGCCAGCAGTTTACTCGGGGCCGGGCGGAATGAGCAGTTCTTC.

Concerning this clone itself: Other nucleotide sequences from this sample produce the same CDR3. The chain uses TRBV14 and TRBJ2-7, with 12 bases that match TRBD2. Per germline, CDR1 SGHDN and CDR2 FVKESK. The CDR3 totals 15 residues. The junction had 0 bases not matched to a gene; V was cut back by 1 base and J by 2 bases. This chain's CDR3 is CASSQGLAGAYEQYF. The CDR3 region has the DNA TGTGCCAGCAGCCAAGGACTAGCGGGAGCCTACGAGCAGTACTTC.

The chain carries TRBV5-6 and TRBJ1-2; possibly TRBD1 for D (6 bases). The V end was cut by 0 bases, the J end by 7 bases, with 10 bases between. Germline CDR1 reads SGHDT; CDR2 reads YYEEEE. The CDR3 loop spans 13 amino acids. The CDR3 DNA is TGTGCCAGCAGCTTGGTGGGGGCTATTGGCTACACCTTC. This translates into CASSLVGAIGYTF.

The chain employs TRBV6-6 and TRBJ1-4; D is uncertain. The V end was cut by 0 bases, the J end by 10 bases, with 12 bases between. The germline V gene has CDR1 MNHNY and CDR2 SVGAGI (reference sequence). This CDR3 has 14 amino acids. CDR3 DNA: TGTGCCAGCAGTTACTCTGGGGAAAGGGTAAAACTGTTTTTT. The encoded protein is CASSYSGERVKLFF.

The chain employs TRBV7-9 and TRBJ1-2, with D hard to call. This CDR3 has 14 amino acids. Germline loops: CDR1 SEHNR, CDR2 FQNEAQ (reference sequence). V was pared by 2 bases and J by 2 bases, with 9 bases between. CDR3 DNA sequence: TGTGCCAGCAGCTTATCGACACCAAACTATGGCTACACCTTC. Translation: CASSLSTPNYGYTF.